These T cell receptor beta chains were read from a single sample in a study of T cells in Graves' hyperthyroidism and ophthalmopathy. One entry per CDR3 protein, called by TCRdb with MiXCR from the multiplex PCR reads. The table shows approximately 640,000 distinct CDR3 sequences, with 40% to 55% occurring only once. Material: peripheral blood or thyroid tissue (not recorded which). These receptors all come from an adult man with Graves' disease, either hyperthyroidism or ophthalmopathy (not recorded which). Both conserved end residues are part of each CDR3. Expanded clones get a size class; other rows say once, few or many, or leave the size out.

clone size: few; J gene: TRBJ1-1; V gene: TRBV29-1; CDR3 protein: CSVEEGGGVTEAFF
clone size: many; J gene: TRBJ2-6; V gene: TRBV7-9; CDR3 protein: CASSLGGLGTGANVLTF
clone size: few; J gene: TRBJ2-7; V gene: TRBV5-1; CDR3 protein: CASSLGTGTPYEQYF
clone size: -; J gene: TRBJ1-3; V gene: TRBV15; CDR3 protein: CATSRGYGRNTIYF
clone size: -; J gene: TRBJ1-6; V gene: TRBV2; CDR3 protein: CASRPTTGRNSPLHF
clone size: few; J gene: TRBJ1-2; V gene: TRBV5-1; CDR3 protein: CASSQGNNYGYTF
clone size: many; J gene: TRBJ1-2; V gene: TRBV5-1; CDR3 protein: CASSLVQGADGYTF
clone size: -; J gene: TRBJ1-4; V gene: TRBV12-3/TRBV12-4; CDR3 protein: CASSLRTGGSEKLFF
clone size: few; J gene: TRBJ1-1; V gene: TRBV20-1; CDR3 protein: CSASGTGNTEAFF
clone size: many; J gene: TRBJ1-1; V gene: TRBV29-1; CDR3 protein: CSAYTGGTEAFF
clone size: once; J gene: TRBJ1-1; V gene: TRBV12-5; CDR3 protein: CASGSGRAVTEAFF
clone size: few; J gene: TRBJ1-1; V gene: TRBV28; CDR3 protein: CASRDRGWNTEAFF
clone size: -; J gene: TRBJ1-1; V gene: TRBV14; CDR3 protein: CASSQLPTGTTEAFF
clone size: -; J gene: TRBJ2-7; V gene: TRBV2; CDR3 protein: CASSEEAILPIF
clone size: -; J gene: TRBJ2-7; V gene: TRBV29-1; CDR3 protein: CSVVAGRTESYEQYF
clone size: -; J gene: TRBJ1-6; V gene: TRBV9; CDR3 protein: CASSVGQGGGSPLHF
clone size: -; J gene: TRBJ1-2; V gene: TRBV2; CDR3 protein: CASSDTGGGGTF
clone size: -; J gene: TRBJ2-7; V gene: TRBV6-5; CDR3 protein: CAISYAGQGYHEQYF
clone size: many; J gene: TRBJ1-5; V gene: TRBV12-3/TRBV12-4; CDR3 protein: CASSLRQANQPQHF
clone size: -; J gene: TRBJ2-7; V gene: TRBV7-2; CDR3 protein: CASSEWQLMSYEQYF
clone size: many; J gene: TRBJ2-7; V gene: TRBV5-1; CDR3 protein: CASSFQGTYEQYF
clone size: -; J gene: TRBJ1-4; V gene: TRBV5-1; CDR3 protein: CASSLRRGTNEKLFF
clone size: -; J gene: TRBJ1-2; V gene: TRBV7-4; CDR3 protein: CASSPRTGPLGYGYTF
clone size: -; J gene: TRBJ1-1; V gene: TRBV29-1; CDR3 protein: CSLAGSGTEAFF
clone size: -; J gene: TRBJ2-7; V gene: TRBV25-1; CDR3 protein: CASSGWFEQYF
clone size: many; J gene: TRBJ2-7; V gene: TRBV2; CDR3 protein: CASRARESSYEQYF
clone size: -; J gene: TRBJ2-7; V gene: TRBV2; CDR3 protein: CASSLVGVAGEQHF
clone size: -; J gene: TRBJ2-7; V gene: TRBV7-9; CDR3 protein: CASSWERASSYEQYF
clone size: -; J gene: TRBJ2-7; V gene: TRBV29-1; CDR3 protein: CSVEAGLAGGRAYEQYF
clone size: -; J gene: TRBJ1-6; V gene: TRBV7-3; CDR3 protein: CASSHPGQGSYNSPLHF
clone size: once; J gene: TRBJ1-3; V gene: TRBV29-1; CDR3 protein: CSVAEKTNYGYTIYF
clone size: -; J gene: TRBJ1-1; V gene: TRBV9; CDR3 protein: CASTRGEMRNTEAFF
clone size: -; J gene: TRBJ1-5; V gene: TRBV7-8; CDR3 protein: CASSQGTGKDQPQHF
clone size: few; J gene: TRBJ2-6; V gene: TRBV20-1; CDR3 protein: CSARGYSGRDGANVLTF
clone size: -; J gene: TRBJ2-5; V gene: TRBV6-1; CDR3 protein: CASTPAWGGQETQYF
clone size: few; J gene: TRBJ1-2; V gene: TRBV10-3; CDR3 protein: CAISDKSRQGELANYGYTF
clone size: -; J gene: TRBJ1-4; V gene: TRBV2; CDR3 protein: CASSPRRTVATNEKLFF
clone size: few; J gene: TRBJ2-7; V gene: TRBV9; CDR3 protein: CASSVVATLSPYEQYF
clone size: few; J gene: TRBJ1-4; V gene: TRBV13; CDR3 protein: CASTTGTLNEKLFF
clone size: -; J gene: TRBJ2-5; V gene: TRBV7-2; CDR3 protein: CASSLGYGSAGETQYF
clone size: many; J gene: TRBJ1-5; V gene: TRBV2; CDR3 protein: CASSDGTGRVQPQHF
clone size: many; J gene: TRBJ2-5; V gene: TRBV2; CDR3 protein: CASSEEETQYF
clone size: -; J gene: TRBJ2-2; V gene: TRBV20-1; CDR3 protein: CSAAGGGTVGELFF
clone size: few; J gene: TRBJ1-4; V gene: TRBV7-2; CDR3 protein: CASSLSLPGEKLFF
clone size: many; J gene: TRBJ2-2; V gene: TRBV7-6; CDR3 protein: CASSHGTGGYTGELFF
clone size: few; J gene: TRBJ2-5; V gene: TRBV6-1; CDR3 protein: CAISPKETQYF
clone size: -; J gene: TRBJ1-5; V gene: TRBV29-1; CDR3 protein: CSVQAGGQSNQPQHF
clone size: -; J gene: TRBJ1-6; V gene: TRBV25-1; CDR3 protein: CASSPPGRPLHF
clone size: few; J gene: TRBJ2-7; V gene: TRBV24-1; CDR3 protein: CASKGGWGEQYF
clone size: -; J gene: TRBJ2-7; V gene: TRBV10-3; CDR3 protein: CATRGTGSYEQYF
clone size: few; J gene: TRBJ1-2; V gene: TRBV25-1; CDR3 protein: CASSYSNPGNGYTF
clone size: -; J gene: TRBJ1-4; V gene: TRBV2; CDR3 protein: CASRWDDRENEKLFF
clone size: many; J gene: TRBJ2-7; V gene: TRBV29-1; CDR3 protein: CSAGLANSEQYF
clone size: many; J gene: TRBJ1-3; V gene: TRBV10-3; CDR3 protein: CAIRDSFSGNTIYF
clone size: few; J gene: TRBJ1-1; V gene: TRBV2; CDR3 protein: CAIIMWATGGRTEAFF
clone size: -; J gene: TRBJ2-4; V gene: TRBV2; CDR3 protein: CASSGGTGSNIQYF
clone size: few; J gene: TRBJ2-6; V gene: TRBV19; CDR3 protein: CASSSPSLGTSGANVLTF
clone size: few; J gene: TRBJ2-7; V gene: TRBV20-1; CDR3 protein: CSARGWTTAYEQYF
clone size: -; J gene: TRBJ1-2; V gene: TRBV29-1; CDR3 protein: CSAIQGARNYGYTF